The entry that follows covers one T cell receptor beta chain sequence. Its antigen is undetermined. Time point reported: blood from clinic visit 5 months post-surgery; TSC patient then seizure free. The CDR3 totals 16 residues. Germline V CDR1 and CDR2: LGHDT, YNNKEL (reference sequence). The V and J ends lost 3 bases and 6 bases respectively, with 21 bases between them. These data originate in a study of brain T cells in children with intractable seizures. Study-wide findings and caveats: Patients' HCMV serostatus was unknown; virus specificity rests on CDR3 similarity alone.

Sequencing was performed with immunoSEQ multiplex PCR; in TCRdb, only in-frame clones are kept and a portion is missing. Seen here are about 340,000 clones, about 93% observed once, and the top ten hold 5.7%. This sequence was found in a boy in the first two years of life with tuberous sclerosis and intractable seizures. The source was peripheral blood, collected approximately 5 months after surgery. The chain links TRBV3-1 (or the pseudogene TRBV3-2) to TRBJ2-7; D is perhaps TRBD2 (5 bases). The CDR3 is CASSHYSGNRNGEQYF. CDR3 nucleotides: TGTGCCAGCAGCCACTACTCCGGGAACCGGAACGGCGAGCAGTACTTC.